Listed below are T cell receptor beta chains from one sample, sequenced in a study of cytomegalovirus exposure and HLA in healthy donors. Using immunoSEQ multiplex PCR, the repertoire was profiled, and TCRdb retains in-frame clones only, with some absent. The sample yields over 150,000 clones, about four fifths seen once. Sequencing input: PBMCs. These receptors all come from a male donor in good health and CMV-seronegative. Both conserved end residues are part of each CDR3. The D gene is left open where the match is weak. Not every row has a clone size; where given, it reads once, few, many or a size class.

length: 13; J: TRBJ1-2; V: TRBV7-3; D: TRBD1; size: NA; DNA: TGTGCCAGCAGCGCGGGACAGGGTGATGGCTACACCTTC; CDR3: CASSAGQGDGYTF
length: 15; J: TRBJ2-3; V: TRBV28; D: NA; size: NA; DNA: TGTGCCAGCAGTCTAGTTAGCGAGGTGGAAGATACGCAGTATTTT; CDR3: CASSLVSEVEDTQYF
length: 16; J: TRBJ2-5; V: TRBV19; D: NA; size: NA; DNA: TGTGCCAGTAGTCACCAAGAAGGACTCTCCCAAGAGACCCAGTACTTC; CDR3: CASSHQEGLSQETQYF
length: 13; J: TRBJ1-5; V: TRBV30; D: NA; size: NA; DNA: TGTGCCTGGCAACTAGGGGGGGGTCAGCCCCAGCATTTT; CDR3: CAWQLGGGQPQHF
length: 15; J: TRBJ2-7; V: TRBV6-5; D: TRBD1; size: NA; DNA: TGTGCCAGCAGTTACTCGATAACAGGGGTTTACGAGCAGTACTTC; CDR3: CASSYSITGVYEQYF
length: 15; J: TRBJ1-5; V: TRBV28; D: TRBD1; size: NA; DNA: TGTGCCAGCAGTTTAAGGACAGGCCAAAATCAGCCCCAGCATTTT; CDR3: CASSLRTGQNQPQHF
length: 17; J: TRBJ2-7; V: TRBV7-2; D: NA; size: NA; DNA: TGTGCCAGCAGCCGCATACACTCAAACAGGGAAAGATACGAGCAGTACTTC; CDR3: CASSRIHSNRERYEQYF
length: 15; J: TRBJ1-1; V: TRBV6-6; D: TRBD1; size: NA; DNA: TGTGCCAGCAGTCTTCCCGGGACAGAGAACACTGAAGCTTTCTTT; CDR3: CASSLPGTENTEAFF
length: 12; J: TRBJ1-1; V: TRBV6-6; D: NA; size: NA; DNA: TGTGCCAGCAAGAAGGGGGGGACTGAAGCTTTCTTT; CDR3: CASKKGGTEAFF
length: 12; J: TRBJ1-1; V: TRBV7-6; D: NA; size: NA; DNA: TGTGCCAGCAGCTTTACAGGCCAGTCGGCTTTCTTT; CDR3: CASSFTGQSAFF
length: 15; J: TRBJ2-1; V: TRBV5-4; D: TRBD2; size: NA; DNA: TGTGCCAGCAGCTTGACCGGGAGGACGTACAATGAGCAGTTCTTC; CDR3: CASSLTGRTYNEQFF
length: 15; J: TRBJ2-2; V: TRBV5-1; D: NA; size: once; DNA: TGCGCCAGCAGCTTTGGGACTCACCAGACCGGGGAGCTGTTTTTT; CDR3: CASSFGTHQTGELFF
length: 15; J: TRBJ2-1; V: TRBV28; D: NA; size: NA; DNA: TGTGCCAGCAGATCCCTGTTTGCGGGACGGAATGAGCAGTTCTTC; CDR3: CASRSLFAGRNEQFF
length: 14; J: TRBJ2-7; V: TRBV7-9; D: TRBD1; size: NA; DNA: TGTGCCAGCAGCCTGACAGGGTTTAACTACGAGCAGTACTTC; CDR3: CASSLTGFNYEQYF
length: 16; J: TRBJ2-7; V: TRBV5-6; D: NA; size: NA; DNA: TGTGCCAGCAGCTTATACGACCCAGGAAGCTCCTACGAGCAGTACTTC; CDR3: CASSLYDPGSSYEQYF
length: 13; J: TRBJ1-4; V: TRBV11-2; D: NA; size: few; DNA: TGTGCCAGCAGCTTAGATCCTCCGGTCCCCGAAAAATTT; CDR3: CASSLDPPVPEKF
length: 15; J: TRBJ2-4; V: TRBV6-5; D: NA; size: NA; DNA: TGTGCCAGCAGCGCTAAGAGGGGGGCCAAAAACATTCAGTACTTC; CDR3: CASSAKRGAKNIQYF
length: 13; J: TRBJ1-6; V: TRBV6-6; D: NA; size: NA; DNA: TGTGCCAGCAGCGTACTGGGGGGTTCACCCCTCCACTTT; CDR3: CASSVLGGSPLHF
length: 17; J: TRBJ1-6; V: TRBV30; D: NA; size: NA; DNA: TGTGCCTGGAGTGTACTTGGGGGCCGCTCCTATAATTCACCCCTCCACTTT; CDR3: CAWSVLGGRSYNSPLHF
length: 14; J: TRBJ2-7; V: TRBV6-6; D: TRBD1; size: few; DNA: TGTGCCAGCAGTTACCGTGGACAGGGGAGCGAGCAGTACTTC; CDR3: CASSYRGQGSEQYF
length: 14; J: TRBJ2-1; V: TRBV25-1; D: TRBD2; size: NA; DNA: TGTGCCAGTTATAGCGGGAGCAACTACAATGAGCAGTTCTTC; CDR3: CASYSGSNYNEQFF
length: 16; J: TRBJ2-7; V: TRBV10-3; D: NA; size: NA; DNA: TGTGCCATCAGTGATCCGCCATCAGGGATGTCCTACGAGCAGTACTTC; CDR3: CAISDPPSGMSYEQYF
length: 18; J: TRBJ2-7; V: TRBV27; D: TRBD2; size: few; DNA: TGTGCCAGCAGTTTATCGTTTCGGGAAGCGGGGGACCCCTACGAGCAGTACTTC; CDR3: CASSLSFREAGDPYEQYF
length: 14; J: TRBJ1-5; V: TRBV6-5; D: NA; size: once; DNA: TGTGCCAGCAGTTCCCTCTCGGGTAATCAGCCCCAGCATTTT; CDR3: CASSSLSGNQPQHF
length: 13; J: TRBJ2-3; V: TRBV27; D: NA; size: NA; DNA: TGTGCCAGCAGTTTAATGAGGACAGATACGCAGTATTTT; CDR3: CASSLMRTDTQYF
length: 13; J: TRBJ1-5; V: TRBV28; D: NA; size: few; DNA: TGTGCCAGCAGTTCCCTCAGGGTTCAGCCCCAGCATTTT; CDR3: CASSSLRVQPQHF
length: 14; J: TRBJ1-2; V: TRBV29-1; D: TRBD1; size: few; DNA: TGCAGCGTTGTTCCGCAGGGGACAGCGGATGGCTACACCTTC; CDR3: CSVVPQGTADGYTF
length: 12; J: TRBJ1-1; V: TRBV30; D: NA; size: NA; DNA: TGTGCCTGGAGTGTATTGTTCATTGAAGCTTTCTTT; CDR3: CAWSVLFIEAFF
length: 14; J: TRBJ2-1; V: TRBV25-1; D: TRBD2; size: NA; DNA: TGTGCCAGCAGTGAGCAGGGACTAAAAAATGAGCAGTTCTTC; CDR3: CASSEQGLKNEQFF
length: 13; J: TRBJ1-6; V: TRBV27; D: TRBD1; size: NA; DNA: TGTGCCAGCAGACCGGACAGGAATTCACCCCTCCACTTT; CDR3: CASRPDRNSPLHF
length: 14; J: TRBJ2-4; V: TRBV14; D: NA; size: NA; DNA: TGTGCCAGCAGCCGACGTACCAGGGGGGACATTCAGTACTTC; CDR3: CASSRRTRGDIQYF
length: 13; J: TRBJ1-3; V: TRBV6-1; D: TRBD1; size: NA; DNA: TGTGCCAGCATATCGGACAGGGGAAACACCATATATTTT; CDR3: CASISDRGNTIYF
length: 14; J: TRBJ2-1; V: TRBV27; D: TRBD1; size: NA; DNA: TGTGCCAGCAGTCTATGGACAGGGGCGGATGAGCAGTTCTTC; CDR3: CASSLWTGADEQFF
length: 16; J: TRBJ1-3; V: TRBV7-9; D: NA; size: NA; DNA: TGTGCCAGCAGCCGCCGGGGGGGCTTAGGTGGAAACACCATATATTTT; CDR3: CASSRRGGLGGNTIYF
length: 13; J: TRBJ2-3; V: TRBV2; D: TRBD1; size: NA; DNA: TGTGCCAGCAGTAGACAGGGATCAGATACGCAGTATTTT; CDR3: CASSRQGSDTQYF
length: 17; J: TRBJ2-7; V: TRBV7-9; D: TRBD2; size: once; DNA: TGTGCCAGCAGCCCCCGGGAGCTAGCGGGGATTTCCTACGAGCAGTACTTC; CDR3: CASSPRELAGISYEQYF
length: 15; J: TRBJ2-1; V: TRBV6-5; D: TRBD1; size: NA; DNA: TGTGCCAGCAGCCTGGGACAGGGCTCCTACAATGAGCAGTTCTTC; CDR3: CASSLGQGSYNEQFF
length: 14; J: TRBJ2-1; V: TRBV6-5; D: TRBD1; size: NA; DNA: TGTGCCAGCAGTTACACGACAGGGCTGTATGAGCAGTTCTTC; CDR3: CASSYTTGLYEQFF
length: 14; J: TRBJ2-2; V: TRBV18; D: NA; size: NA; DNA: TGTGCCAGCTCACCACCCAGTTTGACCGGGGAGCTGTTTTTT; CDR3: CASSPPSLTGELFF
length: 15; J: TRBJ1-1; V: TRBV7-3; D: NA; size: NA; DNA: TGTGCCAGCAGCCGCGGGGGGCCAGCAAGGACTGAAGCTTTCTTT; CDR3: CASSRGGPARTEAFF
length: 15; J: TRBJ2-1; V: TRBV19; D: TRBD2; size: few; DNA: TGTGCCAGTAGTATAGTCACTAGCGGCCCGAATGAGCAGTTCTTC; CDR3: CASSIVTSGPNEQFF
length: 14; J: TRBJ2-7; V: TRBV7-9; D: NA; size: NA; DNA: TGTGCCAGCAGCTTGTACAGGTTCGGCTACGAGCAGTACTTC; CDR3: CASSLYRFGYEQYF
length: 11; J: TRBJ2-1; V: TRBV20-1; D: NA; size: NA; DNA: TGCGGGAGTCGGATATACAATGAGCAGTTCTTC; CDR3: CGSRIYNEQFF
length: 16; J: TRBJ1-1; V: TRBV12-5; D: TRBD1; size: NA; DNA: TGTGCTAGTGGTGTCTACAGGGGGTCTGGGAACACTGAAGCTTTCTTT; CDR3: CASGVYRGSGNTEAFF
length: 15; J: TRBJ2-2; V: TRBV18; D: NA; size: NA; DNA: TGTGCCAGCTCATCCGGGAAATCGAACACCGGGGAGCTGTTTTTT; CDR3: CASSSGKSNTGELFF
length: 13; J: TRBJ2-1; V: TRBV11-3; D: NA; size: NA; DNA: TGTGCCAGCAGCTTACACTACCGAAATGAGCAGTTCTTC; CDR3: CASSLHYRNEQFF
length: 15; J: TRBJ1-6; V: TRBV5-1; D: NA; size: NA; DNA: TGCGCCAGCAGCTTAGCCGGGGAGGAAGAGTCACCCCTCCACTTT; CDR3: CASSLAGEEESPLHF
length: 13; J: TRBJ1-1; V: TRBV6-1; D: NA; size: NA; DNA: TGTGCCAGCAGTTATCGGACAGCCGCTGAAGCTTTCTTT; CDR3: CASSYRTAAEAFF
length: 15; J: TRBJ1-5; V: TRBV27; D: TRBD1; size: NA; DNA: TGTGCCAGCAGTCCCTCGCCAGGGGGCGAACAGCCCCAGCATTTT; CDR3: CASSPSPGGEQPQHF
length: 15; J: TRBJ2-7; V: TRBV2; D: NA; size: NA; DNA: TGTGCCAGCAGGCAAACAGCCCTGGGTAGCTACGAGCAGTACTTC; CDR3: CASRQTALGSYEQYF
length: 13; J: TRBJ2-1; V: TRBV4-3; D: NA; size: NA; DNA: TGCGCCAGCAGCCAAGAAAGAGGGTATGAGCAGTTCTTC; CDR3: CASSQERGYEQFF
length: 16; J: TRBJ1-2; V: TRBV7-3; D: TRBD1; size: NA; DNA: TGTGCCAGCAGCTTAATCGGGACAGGGATGAACTATGGCTACACCTTC; CDR3: CASSLIGTGMNYGYTF
length: 15; J: TRBJ2-3; V: TRBV7-3; D: NA; size: NA; DNA: TGTGCCAGCAGCTTTATGGCGGGGAACACAGATACGCAGTATTTT; CDR3: CASSFMAGNTDTQYF